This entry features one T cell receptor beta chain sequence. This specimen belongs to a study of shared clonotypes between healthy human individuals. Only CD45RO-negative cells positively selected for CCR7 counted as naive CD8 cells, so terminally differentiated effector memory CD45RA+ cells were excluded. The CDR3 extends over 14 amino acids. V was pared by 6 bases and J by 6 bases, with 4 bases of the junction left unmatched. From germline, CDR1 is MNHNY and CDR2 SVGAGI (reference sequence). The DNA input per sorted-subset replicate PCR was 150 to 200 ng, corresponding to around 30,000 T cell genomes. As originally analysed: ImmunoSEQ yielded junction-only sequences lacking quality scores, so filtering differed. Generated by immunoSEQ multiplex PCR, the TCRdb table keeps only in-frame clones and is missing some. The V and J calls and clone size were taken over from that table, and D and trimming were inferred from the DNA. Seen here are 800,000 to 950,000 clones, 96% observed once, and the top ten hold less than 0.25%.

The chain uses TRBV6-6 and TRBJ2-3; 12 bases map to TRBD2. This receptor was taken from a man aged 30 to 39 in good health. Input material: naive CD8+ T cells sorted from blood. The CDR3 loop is CASSRLAGADTQYF. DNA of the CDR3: TGTGCCAGCAGCCGACTAGCGGGGGCTGATACGCAGTATTTT.